The clone carrying this T cell receptor (beta chain) occurred many times. The antigen is undetermined. V was shortened by 5 bases and J by 5 bases, with 10 bases between the two germline ends. Germline CDR1 is SEHNR and CDR2 is FQNEAQ (reference sequence). CDR3 length: 12 amino acids. RNA transcripts yielded amplified TCR beta CDR3 regions. RT-PCR in the first round used HTBI primers; a second-round multiplex PCR followed. TCRdb recomputed calls from the multiplex PCR reads with MiXCR, one row per CDR3 protein. This sample yields some 1.1 million distinct CDR3 sequences, of which approximately 35% are seen a single time; over 8.5% belongs to the top ten. The data originate from a study of Graves' ophthalmopathy and Graves' hyperthyroidism. Study-wide points: Blood also carried most expanded thyroid clonotypes exceeding 0.001 frequency. Discriminating ophthalmopathy from stable hyperthyroidism, a 13-signature model attained a sensitivity of about 89% and a specificity of about 83%.

This rearrangement joins TRBV7-9 to TRBJ2-7, with D perhaps matching TRBD1 (5 bases). This sequence was found in an adult man with Graves' hyperthyroidism. Sequencing input: peripheral blood or thyroid tissue (not recorded which). Written as DNA, the CDR3 is TGTGCCAGCAGCGCTACAGGAAACGAGCAGTACTTC. It codes for CASSATGNEQYF.